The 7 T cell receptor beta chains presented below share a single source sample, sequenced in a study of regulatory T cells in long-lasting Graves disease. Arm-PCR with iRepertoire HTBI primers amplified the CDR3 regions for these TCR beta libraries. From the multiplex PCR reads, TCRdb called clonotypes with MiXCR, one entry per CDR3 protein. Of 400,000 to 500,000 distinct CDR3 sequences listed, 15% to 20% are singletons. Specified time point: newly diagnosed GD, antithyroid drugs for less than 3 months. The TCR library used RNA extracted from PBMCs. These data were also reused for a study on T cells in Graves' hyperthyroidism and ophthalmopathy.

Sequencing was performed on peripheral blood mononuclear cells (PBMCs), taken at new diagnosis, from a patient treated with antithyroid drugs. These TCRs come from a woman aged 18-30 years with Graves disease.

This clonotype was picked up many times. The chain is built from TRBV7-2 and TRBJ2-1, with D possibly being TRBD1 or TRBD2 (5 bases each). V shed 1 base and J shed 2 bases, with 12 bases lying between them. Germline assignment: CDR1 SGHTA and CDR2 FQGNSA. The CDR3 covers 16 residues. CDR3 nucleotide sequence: TGTGCCAGCAGCTTAGTGGGGGAGATGGCCTACAATGAGCAGTTCTTC. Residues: CASSLVGEMAYNEQFF.

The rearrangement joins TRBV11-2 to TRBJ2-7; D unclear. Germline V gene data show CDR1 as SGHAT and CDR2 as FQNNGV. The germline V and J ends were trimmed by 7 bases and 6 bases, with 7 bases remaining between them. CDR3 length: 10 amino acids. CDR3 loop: CASNGGEQYF. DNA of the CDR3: TGTGCCAGCAATGGCGGCGAGCAGTACTTC. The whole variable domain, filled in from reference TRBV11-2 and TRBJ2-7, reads EAGVAQSPRYKIIEKRQSVAFWCNPISGHATLYWYQQILGQGPKLLIQFQNNGVVDDSQLPKDRFSAERLKGVDSTLKIQPAKLEDSAVYLCASNGGEQYFGPGTRLTVT.

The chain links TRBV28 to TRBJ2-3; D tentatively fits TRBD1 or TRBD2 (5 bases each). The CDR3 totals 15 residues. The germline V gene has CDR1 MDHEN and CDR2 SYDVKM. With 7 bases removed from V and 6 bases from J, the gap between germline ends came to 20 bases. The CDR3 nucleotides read TGTGCCAGCAATCCATCCGGGACCCGCGGGGATACGCAGTATTTT. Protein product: CASNPSGTRGDTQYF.

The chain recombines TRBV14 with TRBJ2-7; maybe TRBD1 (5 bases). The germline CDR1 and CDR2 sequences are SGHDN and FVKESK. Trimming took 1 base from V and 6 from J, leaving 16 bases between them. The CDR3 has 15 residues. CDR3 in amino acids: CASSQARGGEAEQYF. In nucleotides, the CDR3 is TGTGCCAGCAGCCAAGCAAGGGGTGGGGAAGCCGAGCAGTACTTC. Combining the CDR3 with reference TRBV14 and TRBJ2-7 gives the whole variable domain EAGVTQFPSHSVIEKGQTVTLRCDPISGHDNLYWYRRVMGKEIKFLLHFVKESKQDESGMPNNRFLAERTGGTYSTLKVQPAELEDSGVYFCASSQARGGEAEQYFGPGTRLTVT.

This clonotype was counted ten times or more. In DNA, the CDR3 is TGTGCCAGCAGTTTTGGGGGGACTAGGGGGGTGGACGAGCAGTACTTC. It specifies CASSFGGTRGVDEQYF. The rearrangement uses TRBV27 and TRBJ2-7, with 8 bases aligning to TRBD2. The CDR3 consists of 16 residues. CDR1 and CDR2 (germline): MNHEY, SMNVEV (reference sequence). J was trimmed by 5 bases and V by 3 bases; bases with no gene match: 12.

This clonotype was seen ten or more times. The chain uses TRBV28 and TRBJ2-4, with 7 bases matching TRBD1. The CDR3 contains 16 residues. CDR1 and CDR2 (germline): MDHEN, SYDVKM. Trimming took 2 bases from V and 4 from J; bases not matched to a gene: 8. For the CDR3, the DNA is TGTGCCAGCAGTTTAGAGGGGGCATTTGGGAAAAACATTCAGTACTTC. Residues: CASSLEGAFGKNIQYF. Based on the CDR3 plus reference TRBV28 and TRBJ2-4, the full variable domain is DVKVTQSSRYLVKRTGEKVFLECVQDMDHENMFWYRQDPGLGLRLIYFSYDVKMKEKGDIPEGYSVSREKKERFSLILESASTNQTSMYLCASSLEGAFGKNIQYFGAGTRLSVL.

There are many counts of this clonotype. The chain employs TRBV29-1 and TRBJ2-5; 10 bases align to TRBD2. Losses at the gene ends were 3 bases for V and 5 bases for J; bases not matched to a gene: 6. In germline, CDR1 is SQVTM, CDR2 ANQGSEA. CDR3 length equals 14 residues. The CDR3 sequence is CSVDASGSGETQYF. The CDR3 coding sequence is TGCAGCGTTGATGCTAGCGGGAGTGGTGAGACCCAGTACTTC.